The 9 T cell receptor beta chains given below trace back to one sample, sequenced in a study of T-cell reconstitution after alpha-beta-depleted transplantation in children. Molecular barcoding with unique molecular identifiers was used for the TCRbeta library. TCRdb processed the PCR reads anew with MiXCR; each CDR3 protein has one entry. This sample has some 240,000 distinct CDR3 sequences; more than 7.5% occur once, and the top ten carry about 4.9%. This specimen was PBMCs from the stem cell graft donor, taken from the stem cell graft. Receptors originate from a human donor who donated a stem cell graft to a child with SCID.

This clonotype showed up many times. This chain joins TRBV3-1 and TRBJ2-3; D perhaps matches TRBD1 (6 bases). The germline V gene encodes CDR1 LGHDT and CDR2 YNNKEL (reference sequence). The ends were cut back, 2 bases at V and 4 bases at J, with 10 bases in the middle. The CDR3 runs to 14 residues. In nucleotides, the CDR3 is TGTGCCAGCAGCCAAAGGGGGACGGCAGATACGCAGTATTTT. Protein: CASSQRGTADTQYF.

This clonotype was observed at least ten times. This chain joins TRBV10-3 and TRBJ2-3; 7 bases fit TRBD2. Germline V gives CDR1 ENHRY, CDR2 SYGVKD. This CDR3 contains 14 residues. After removal of 4 bases from V and 3 bases from J, the junction contained 4 bases not matched to a gene. CDR3 in amino acids: CAISAPGGTDTQYF. For the CDR3, the DNA is TGTGCCATCAGTGCGCCGGGGGGAACAGATACGCAGTATTTT.

In its sample, this clonotype was seen many times. The CDR3 loop reads CASSRGIEARRNTQYF. DNA of the CDR3: TGTGCCAGCAGTAGAGGTATCGAGGCCAGAAGGAATACGCAGTATTTT. V is TRBV7-6 and J is TRBJ2-3; D is uncertain. Deletions cut 6 bases from V and 7 bases from J, with 23 bases between. The CDR3 is made up of 16 amino acids. Germline loops: CDR1 SGHVS, CDR2 FNYEAQ.

At least ten counts were recorded for this clonotype. The chain joins TRBV28 to TRBJ1-5; D is ambiguous. The germline V gene has CDR1 MDHEN and CDR2 SYDVKM. CDR3 length: 13 residues. The V gene lost 6 bases and the J gene lost 3 bases, with 9 bases spanning the gap. The CDR3 sequence is CASRRLYNQPQHF. The CDR3 nucleotides are TGTGCCAGCAGACGACTGTACAATCAGCCCCAGCATTTT.

The chain links TRBV30 to TRBJ2-1; D gene unclear. Germline CDR1 is GTSNPN and CDR2 is SVGIG (reference sequence). The CDR3 extends over 14 amino acids. With 3 bases removed from V and 10 bases from J, the gap between germline ends came to 19 bases. In DNA, the CDR3 is TGTGCCTGGAGAGTCTGGGGTGGTGTCGGGGAGCAGTTCTTC. Its protein is CAWRVWGGVGEQFF.

This clonotype was recorded many times. The rearrangement joins TRBV5-1 to TRBJ2-7; a possible D gene is TRBD2 (5 bases). Trimming cost V 4 bases and J 3 bases, with 17 bases left between them. This CDR3 has 15 amino acids. CDR1 and CDR2 from the germline V gene are SGHRS and YFSETQ. CDR3 DNA sequence: TGCGCCAGCAGCGAGGTTGCGGGTGCGGTCTACGAGCAGTACTTC. Translating it yields CASSEVAGAVYEQYF.

This clonotype has a count of ten or more. The chain employs TRBV5-5 and TRBJ1-5, with a tentative D call TRBD1 (5 bases). Trimming removed 0 bases from V and 3 bases from J, with 10 bases in between. Germline CDR1 and CDR2: SGHKS and YYEKEE (reference sequence). The CDR3 loop spans 15 amino acids. The CDR3, as DNA: TGTGCCAGCAGCTTGGACGAGGGGCTCAATCAGCCCCAGCATTTT. This gives the protein CASSLDEGLNQPQHF.

This clonotype was detected many times. One end of the junction varies from germline; a read error may be responsible. The rearrangement uses TRBV7-8 and TRBJ2-2, with 10 bases lining up with TRBD2. The CDR3 is made up of 13 amino acids. CDR1 and CDR2 (germline): SGHVS, FQNEAQ. The CDR3 region is CASSLESGGAPTF. CDR3 DNA sequence: TGTGCCAGCAGCTTAGAGAGCGGGGGGGCCCCAACTTTT.

This clonotype has a count of ten or more. The chain has TRBV12-3 or TRBV12-4 and TRBJ1-5, with D possibly TRBD1 on 5 matching bases. Trimming shortened V by 6 bases and J by 6 bases, and 15 bases separated the two germline ends. The CDR3 contains 14 residues. This CDR3 is CASRSAGVRQPQHF. The CDR3 DNA reads TGTGCCAGCAGGTCCGCGGGGGTACGTCAGCCCCAGCATTTT.